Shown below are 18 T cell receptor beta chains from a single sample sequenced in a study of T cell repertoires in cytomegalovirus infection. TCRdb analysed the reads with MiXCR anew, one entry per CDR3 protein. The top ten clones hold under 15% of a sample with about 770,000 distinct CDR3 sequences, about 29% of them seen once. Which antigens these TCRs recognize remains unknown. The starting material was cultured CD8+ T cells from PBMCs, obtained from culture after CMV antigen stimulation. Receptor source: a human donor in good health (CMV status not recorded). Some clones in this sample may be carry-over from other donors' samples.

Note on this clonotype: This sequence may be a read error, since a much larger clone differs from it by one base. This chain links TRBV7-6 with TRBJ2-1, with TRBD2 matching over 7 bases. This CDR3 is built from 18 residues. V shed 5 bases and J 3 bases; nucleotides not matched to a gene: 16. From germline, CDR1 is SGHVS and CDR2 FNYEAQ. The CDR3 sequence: CASSPGLVGGSIYNEQFF. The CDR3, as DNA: TGTGCCAGCAGCCCCGGACTAGTGGGGGGGAGCATCTACAATGAGCAGTTCTTC.

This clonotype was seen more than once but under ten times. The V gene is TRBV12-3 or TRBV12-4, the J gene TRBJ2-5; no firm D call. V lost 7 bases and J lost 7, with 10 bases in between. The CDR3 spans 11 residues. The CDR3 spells CASTLRGTQYF. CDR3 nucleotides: TGTGCCAGCACCCTTCGAGGGACCCAGTACTTC.

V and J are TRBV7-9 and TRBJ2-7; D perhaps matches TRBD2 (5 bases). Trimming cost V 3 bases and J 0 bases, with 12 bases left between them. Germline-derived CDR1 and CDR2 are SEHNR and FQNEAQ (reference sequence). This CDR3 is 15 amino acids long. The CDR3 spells CASSFQLGSSYEQYF. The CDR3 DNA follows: TGTGCCAGCAGCTTCCAACTAGGGAGCTCCTACGAGCAGTACTTC.

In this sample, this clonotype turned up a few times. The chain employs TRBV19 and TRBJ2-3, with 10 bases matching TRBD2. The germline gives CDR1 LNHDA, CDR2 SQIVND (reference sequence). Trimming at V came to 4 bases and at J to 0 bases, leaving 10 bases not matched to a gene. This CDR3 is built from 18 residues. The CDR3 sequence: CASSTSLAGDHSTDTQYF. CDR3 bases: TGTGCCAGTAGTACGAGCCTAGCGGGGGATCATAGCACAGATACGCAGTATTTT.

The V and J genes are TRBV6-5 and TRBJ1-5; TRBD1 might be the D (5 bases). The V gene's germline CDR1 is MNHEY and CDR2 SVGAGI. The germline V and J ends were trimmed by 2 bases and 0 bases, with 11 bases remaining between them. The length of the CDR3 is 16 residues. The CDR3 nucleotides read TGTGCCAGCAGTTACGGGACGCCGAATAGCAATCAGCCCCAGCATTTT. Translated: CASSYGTPNSNQPQHF.

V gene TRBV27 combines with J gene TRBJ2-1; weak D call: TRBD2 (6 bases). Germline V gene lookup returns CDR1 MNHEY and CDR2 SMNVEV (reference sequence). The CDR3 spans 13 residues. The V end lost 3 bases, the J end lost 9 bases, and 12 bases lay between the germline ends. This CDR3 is CASSLPGRFEQFF. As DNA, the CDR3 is TGTGCCAGCAGTTTGCCAGGGAGGTTTGAGCAGTTCTTC.

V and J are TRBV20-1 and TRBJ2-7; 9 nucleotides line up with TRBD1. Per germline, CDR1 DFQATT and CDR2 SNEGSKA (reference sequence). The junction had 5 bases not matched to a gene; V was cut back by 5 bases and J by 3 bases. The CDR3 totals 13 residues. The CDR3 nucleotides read TGCAGTGCTTGCCGGGACAGGGACTACGAGCAGTACTTC. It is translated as CSACRDRDYEQYF.

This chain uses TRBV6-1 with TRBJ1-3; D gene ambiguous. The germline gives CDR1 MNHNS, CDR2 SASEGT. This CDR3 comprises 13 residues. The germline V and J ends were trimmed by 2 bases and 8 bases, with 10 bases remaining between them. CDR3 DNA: TGTGCCAGCAGTGAATTGCCCGGCGACACCATATATTTT. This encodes CASSELPGDTIYF.

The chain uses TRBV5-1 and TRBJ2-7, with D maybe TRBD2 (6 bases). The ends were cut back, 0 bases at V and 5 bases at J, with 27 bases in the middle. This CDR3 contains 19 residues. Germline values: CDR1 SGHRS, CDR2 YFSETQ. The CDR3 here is CASSLAGGAGAKEIHEQYV. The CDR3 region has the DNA TGCGCCAGCAGCTTGGCCGGGGGTGCCGGGGCTAAAGAGATCCACGAGCAGTACGTC.

CDR3 in amino acids: CSVEEGMNTEAFF. As DNA, the CDR3 is TGCAGCGTTGAGGAGGGTATGAACACTGAAGCTTTCTTT. The V and J genes are TRBV29-1 and TRBJ1-1; D gene ambiguous. V lost 3 bases and J 0 bases, leaving 8 bases between the germline ends. This CDR3 region has 13 residues. CDR1 SQVTM and CDR2 ANQGSEA come from the germline V gene.

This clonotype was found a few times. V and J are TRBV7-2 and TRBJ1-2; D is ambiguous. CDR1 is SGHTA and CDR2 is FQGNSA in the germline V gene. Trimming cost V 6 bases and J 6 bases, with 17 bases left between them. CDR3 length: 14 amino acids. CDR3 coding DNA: TGTGCCAGCAGTTTTATCGCTGAACGGAATGGCTACACCTTC. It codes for CASSFIAERNGYTF.

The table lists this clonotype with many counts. The CDR3 bases are TGTGCCAGCACCCTAGGGGTGAACACCGGGGAGCTGTTTTTT. As protein: CASTLGVNTGELFF. The chain has TRBV6-1 and TRBJ2-2, with D possibly matching TRBD1 (5 bases). In germline, CDR1 is MNHNS, CDR2 SASEGT. V gave up 7 bases and J gave up 1 base, with 10 bases separating them. CDR3 size: 14 residues.

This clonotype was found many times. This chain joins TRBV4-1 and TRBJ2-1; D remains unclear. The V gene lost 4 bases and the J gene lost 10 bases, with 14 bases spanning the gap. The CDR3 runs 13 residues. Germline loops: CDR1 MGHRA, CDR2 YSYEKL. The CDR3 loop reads CASSPDGLGEQFF. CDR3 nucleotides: TGCGCCAGCAGCCCCGACGGGCTCGGGGAGCAGTTCTTC.

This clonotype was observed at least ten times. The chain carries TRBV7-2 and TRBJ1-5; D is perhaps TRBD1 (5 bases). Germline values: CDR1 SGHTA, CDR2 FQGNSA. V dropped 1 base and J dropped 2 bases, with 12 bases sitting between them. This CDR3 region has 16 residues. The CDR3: CASSLGTPGGNQPQHF. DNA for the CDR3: TGTGCCAGCAGCTTAGGGACACCGGGGGGCAATCAGCCCCAGCATTTT.

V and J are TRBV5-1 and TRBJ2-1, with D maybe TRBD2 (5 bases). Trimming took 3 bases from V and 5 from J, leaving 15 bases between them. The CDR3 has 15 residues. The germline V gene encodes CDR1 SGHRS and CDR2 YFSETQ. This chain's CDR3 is CASSYLRETNNEQFF. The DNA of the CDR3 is TGCGCCAGCAGCTACCTCCGGGAAACAAACAATGAGCAGTTCTTC.

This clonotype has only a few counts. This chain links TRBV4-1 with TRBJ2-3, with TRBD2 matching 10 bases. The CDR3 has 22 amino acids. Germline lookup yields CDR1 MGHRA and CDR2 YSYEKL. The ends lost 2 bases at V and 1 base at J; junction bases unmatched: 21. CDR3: CASSQRSDLAGAQTGGTDTQYF. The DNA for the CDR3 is TGCGCCAGCAGCCAACGATCAGATCTAGCGGGGGCGCAAACTGGTGGCACAGATACGCAGTATTTT.

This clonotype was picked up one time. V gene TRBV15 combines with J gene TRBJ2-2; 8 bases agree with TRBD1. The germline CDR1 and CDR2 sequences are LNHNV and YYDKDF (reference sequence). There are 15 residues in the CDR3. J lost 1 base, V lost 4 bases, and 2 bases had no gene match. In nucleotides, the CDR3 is TGTGCCACCAGCAAAGACAGGGGGAACACCGGGGAGCTGTTTTTT. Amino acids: CATSKDRGNTGELFF.

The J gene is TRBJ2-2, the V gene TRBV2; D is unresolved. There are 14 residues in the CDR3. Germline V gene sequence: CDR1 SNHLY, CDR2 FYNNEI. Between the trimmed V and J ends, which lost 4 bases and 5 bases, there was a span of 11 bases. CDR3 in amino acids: CASSAGRPTGELFF. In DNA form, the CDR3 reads TGTGCCAGCAGTGCGGGCAGGCCAACCGGGGAGCTGTTTTTT. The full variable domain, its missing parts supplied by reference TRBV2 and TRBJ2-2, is EPEVTQTPSHQVTQMGQEVILRCVPISNHLYFYWYRQILGQKVEFLVSFYNNEISEKSEIFDDQFSVERPDGSNFTLKIRSTKLEDSAMYFCASSAGRPTGELFFGEGSRLTVL.